These 13 T cell receptor beta chains originate from one sample sequenced in a study of CD8+ T cells in alopecia areata. Regarding treatment: oral pan-JAK inhibitor, 5-10 mg twice daily. RNA extraction was followed by reverse transcription into cDNA, which acted as the sequencing template. Profiled with immunoSEQ multiplex PCR; TCRdb holds only in-frame clones, not every one. This sample has 100,000 to 150,000 clones, with around 60% found just once. Source: CD4+ T cells sorted from blood, taken at week 4, from a patient treated with tofacitinib. Every receptor here comes from a human donor with alopecia areata.

In this sample, this clone turned up a few times. CDR3 nucleotide sequence: TGTGCCAGCAGCTTACCAGGGGGGTACGAGCAGTACTTC. Protein product: CASSLPGGYEQYF. The chain has TRBV7-2 and TRBJ2-7, with a tentative D call TRBD1 (7 bases). Deletions cut 2 bases from V and 4 bases from J, with 9 bases between. This CDR3 region has 13 residues. Germline V lookup: CDR1 SGHTA, CDR2 FQGNSA.

The V gene is TRBV7-2, the J gene TRBJ2-3; D not resolved. The germline V gene encodes CDR1 SGHTA and CDR2 FQGNSA. With 3 bases removed from V and 2 bases from J, the gap between germline ends came to 6 bases. The CDR3 covers 13 residues. CDR3 amino acids: CASSFGDTDTQYF. CDR3 sequence (DNA): TGTGCCAGCAGCTTTGGGGACACAGATACGCAGTATTTT. Supplemented by reference TRBV7-2 and TRBJ2-3, the full variable domain reads GAGVSQSPSNKVTEKGKDVELRCDPISGHTALYWYRQSLGQGLEFLIYFQGNSAPDKSGLPSDRFSAERTGGSVSTLTIQRTQQEDSAVYLCASSFGDTDTQYFGPGTRLTVL.

The chain joins TRBV29-1 to TRBJ2-3; 8 bases fit TRBD1. Germline trimming cut 6 bases from V and 5 bases from J; bases unmatched to any gene: 7. This CDR3 is built from 13 residues. The V gene's germline CDR1 is SQVTM and CDR2 ANQGSEA. DNA for the CDR3: TGCAGCGTCAGGGGGCGGACGGGAGATACGCAGTATTTT. This translates into CSVRGRTGDTQYF.

The chain carries TRBV5-6 and TRBJ2-2, with D unresolved. CDR3 length: 18 amino acids. The V gene lost 0 bases and the J gene lost 6 bases, with 21 bases spanning the gap. Germline lookup yields CDR1 SGHDT and CDR2 YYEEEE. This chain's CDR3 is CASSLDRSKGGFAGELFF. The CDR3 region has the DNA TGTGCCAGCAGCTTGGACCGGTCGAAGGGTGGTTTCGCCGGGGAGCTGTTTTTT.

The chain carries TRBV7-9 and TRBJ2-5; D gene uncertain. Trimming removed 1 base at V and 9 bases at J, with 12 bases between. The CDR3 runs 13 residues. Germline CDR1 is SEHNR and CDR2 is FQNEAQ (reference sequence). CDR3 sequence: CASSLVGYEAQYF. The CDR3 DNA reads TGTGCCAGCAGCTTAGTCGGCTACGAGGCCCAGTACTTC.

The V call is TRBV30, the J call TRBJ2-5; 8 bases map to TRBD2. Germline values: CDR1 GTSNPN, CDR2 SVGIG (reference sequence). V lost 0 bases, J lost 7 bases, and 13 bases stayed unmatched. The CDR3 covers 16 residues. This chain's CDR3 is CAWSVPGVAGSGTQYF. For the CDR3, the DNA is TGTGCCTGGAGTGTACCCGGGGTAGCGGGATCGGGGACCCAGTACTTC.

This rearrangement joins TRBV10-3 to TRBJ2-3; 10 nucleotides match TRBD1. In germline, CDR1 is ENHRY, CDR2 SYGVKD. The CDR3 spans 16 residues. The V gene end was trimmed by 6 bases and the J gene end by 1 base; junction bases not matched to a gene: 7. In DNA form, the CDR3 reads TGTGCCATCAGCGGTGACAGGGGGCTCCGCACAGATACGCAGTATTTT. Translated: CAISGDRGLRTDTQYF.

The V and J genes are TRBV15 and TRBJ2-3, with 11 bases identical to TRBD2. The junction had 3 bases not matched to a gene; V was cut back by 0 bases and J by 4 bases. The CDR3 runs to 16 residues. Germline V CDR1 and CDR2: LNHNV, YYDKDF (reference sequence). The CDR3 DNA reads TGTGCCACCAGCAGAGAGCGACTAGCGGGGCCAGATACGCAGTATTTT. It specifies CATSRERLAGPDTQYF.

This clone was counted only a few times. The chain is built from TRBV5-5 and TRBJ2-2; D not resolved. This CDR3 contains 15 residues. In germline, CDR1 is SGHKS, CDR2 YYEKEE (reference sequence). With 2 bases removed from V and 4 bases from J, the gap between germline ends came to 12 bases. The CDR3 DNA reads TGTGCCAGCAGCTTATGGAACCGACCCACCGGGGAGCTGTTTTTT. Translation: CASSLWNRPTGELFF.

The chain is built from TRBV15 and TRBJ1-1; 8 bases map to TRBD1. The CDR3 consists of 13 residues. V dropped 0 bases and J dropped 7; count of bases not matched to a gene: 1. Germline V CDR1 and CDR2: LNHNV, YYDKDF (reference sequence). CDR3 residues: CATSREDRGEAFF. The CDR3 nucleotides read TGTGCCACCAGCAGAGAAGACAGGGGTGAAGCTTTCTTT. Based on the CDR3 plus reference TRBV15 and TRBJ1-1, the full variable domain is DAMVIQNPRYQVTQFGKPVTLSCSQTLNHNVMYWYQQKSSQAPKLLFHYYDKDFNNEADTPDNFQSRRPNTSFCFLDIRSPGLGDTAMYLCATSREDRGEAFFGQGTRLTVV.

The chain links TRBV19 to TRBJ1-2; 10 nucleotides line up with TRBD1. Germline CDR1 and CDR2: LNHDA and SQIVND (reference sequence). Trimming at V came to 3 bases and at J to 2 bases, leaving 12 bases not matched to a gene. This CDR3 spans 18 amino acids. The CDR3 sequence: CASSMRMAGQGKNYGYTF. The CDR3 coding sequence is TGTGCCAGTAGTATGAGAATGGCGGGACAGGGGAAAAACTATGGCTACACCTTC.

This clone has only one observation. J is TRBJ2-7 and V is TRBV18; D is uncertain. Trimming pared 0 bases from V and 5 bases from J, leaving 8 bases between. The germline gives CDR1 KGHSH, CDR2 LQKENI. The CDR3 loop spans 13 amino acids. CDR3 in DNA: TGTGCCAGCTCACCACCGGAGCAGCACGAGCAGTACTTC. Its translation: CASSPPEQHEQYF.

V usage is TRBV27 and J usage is TRBJ2-4; a possible D gene is TRBD1 (6 bases). CDR1 is MNHEY and CDR2 is SMNVEV in the germline V gene (reference sequence). Deletions cut 0 bases from V and 1 base from J, with 16 bases between. The CDR3 consists of 18 residues. The CDR3 DNA reads as TGTGCCAGCAGTTTATCGGCCAGACAGGTTGAGGCCAAAAACATTCAGTACTTC. Amino acids: CASSLSARQVEAKNIQYF.